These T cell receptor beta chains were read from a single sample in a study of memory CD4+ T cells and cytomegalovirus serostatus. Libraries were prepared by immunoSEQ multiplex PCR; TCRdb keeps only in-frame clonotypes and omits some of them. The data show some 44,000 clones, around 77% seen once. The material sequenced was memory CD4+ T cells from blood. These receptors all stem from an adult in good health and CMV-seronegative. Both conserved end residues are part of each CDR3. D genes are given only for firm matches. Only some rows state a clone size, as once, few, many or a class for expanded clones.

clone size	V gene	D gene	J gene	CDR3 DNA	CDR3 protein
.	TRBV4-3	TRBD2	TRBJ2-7	TGCGCCAGCAGCCCCTCTCCTAGCGGGGGAAGGGGCGAGCAGTACTTC	CASSPSPSGGRGEQYF
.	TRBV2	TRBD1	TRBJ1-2	TGTGCCAGCAGTGACACGGACAGGGGGCAAGCTAACTATGGCTACACCTTC	CASSDTDRGQANYGYTF
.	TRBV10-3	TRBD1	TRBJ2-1	TGTGCCATCAGTTCCGGGACAGAGCCCAATGAGCAGTTCTTC	CAISSGTEPNEQFF
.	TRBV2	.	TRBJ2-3	TGTGCCAGCAGTCGGCAGGACACAGATACGCAGTATTTT	CASSRQDTDTQYF
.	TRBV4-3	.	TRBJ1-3	TGCGCCAGCAGCCAAGATAGAAGCTCTGGAAACACCATATATTTT	CASSQDRSSGNTIYF
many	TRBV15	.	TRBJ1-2	TGTGCCACCAGCAGAGATCTCACAGGAGTCTATGGCTACACCTTC	CATSRDLTGVYGYTF
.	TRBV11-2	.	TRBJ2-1	TGTGCCAGCAGCCCGACAGATTACAATGAGCAGTTCTTC	CASSPTDYNEQFF
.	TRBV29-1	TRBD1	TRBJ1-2	TGCAGCGCTCCGGGACAGGGAGCAGGGGGCTACACCTTC	CSAPGQGAGGYTF
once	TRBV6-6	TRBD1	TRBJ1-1	TGTGCCAGCAGAGACAGGGGTGGGAACACTGAAGCTTTCTTT	CASRDRGGNTEAFF
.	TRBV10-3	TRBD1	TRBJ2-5	TGTGCCATCAGCCCCGACAGGGGGCAAGAGACCCAGTACTTC	CAISPDRGQETQYF
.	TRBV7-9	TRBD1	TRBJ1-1	TGTGCCAGCAGCCTGGGACAGCAGAACACTGAAGCTTTCTTT	CASSLGQQNTEAFF
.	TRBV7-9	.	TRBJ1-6	TGTGCCAGCAGCTCATCCCAGGGGTATAATTCACCCCTCCACTTT	CASSSSQGYNSPLHF
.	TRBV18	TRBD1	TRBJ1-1	TGTGCCAGCTCACCTGCTCCGACAGGGAGTACTGAAGCTTTCTTT	CASSPAPTGSTEAFF
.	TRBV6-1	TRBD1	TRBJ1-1	TGTGCCACCTGGACAGGGAACACTGAAGCTTTCTTT	CATWTGNTEAFF
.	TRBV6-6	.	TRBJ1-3	TGTGCCAGCAGTTATCTACCGGTCAACTCTGGAAACACCATATATTTT	CASSYLPVNSGNTIYF
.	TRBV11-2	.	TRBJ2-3	TGTGCCAGCAGCTTTCCTGACTCTGCTTTAGATACGCAGTATTTT	CASSFPDSALDTQYF
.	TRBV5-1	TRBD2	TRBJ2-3	TGCGCCAGCAGCTTTCAGCGGGGGCCCGGGGATACGCAGTATTTT	CASSFQRGPGDTQYF
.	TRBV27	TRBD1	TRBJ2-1	TGTGCCAGCAGCCTTTTTACAGGGGCTTATGAGCAGTTCTTC	CASSLFTGAYEQFF
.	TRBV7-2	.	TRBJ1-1	TGTGCCAGCAGCCCAACAGTGGGCAACATGAACACTGAAGCTTTCTTT	CASSPTVGNMNTEAFF
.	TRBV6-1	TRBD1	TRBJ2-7	TGTGCCAGCAGTGAATGGGCTGTAGGGTTTGCGGCAGGGGGCACCTACGAGCAGTACTTC	CASSEWAVGFAAGGTYEQYF
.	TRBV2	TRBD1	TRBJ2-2	TGTGCCAGCAAGTCCCAGGGGGCGGTCGGGGAGCTGTTTTTT	CASKSQGAVGELFF
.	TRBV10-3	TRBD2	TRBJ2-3	TGTGCCATCAGGGGGACTAGCGGGGACACGCTTGATACGCAGTATTTT	CAIRGTSGDTLDTQYF
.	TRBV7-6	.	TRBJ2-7	TGTGCCAGCAGCCCCAGCCAACAGGGATTGATGGAGCAGTACTTC	CASSPSQQGLMEQYF
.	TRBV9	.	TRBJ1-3	TGTGCCAGCAGCGAGGGTCGGTCTGGAAACACCATATATTTT	CASSEGRSGNTIYF
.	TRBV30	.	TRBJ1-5	TGTGCCTGGAGTGAGGGGAATCAGCCCCAGCATTTT	CAWSEGNQPQHF
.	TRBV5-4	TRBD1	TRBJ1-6	TGTGCCAGCAGCCCCCGTACAGGGGAGTCGTATAATTCACCCCTCCACTTT	CASSPRTGESYNSPLHF
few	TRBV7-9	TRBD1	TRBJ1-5	TGTGCCAGCAGCTGGGCCACCGGGACAGGGGGAAATCAGCCCCAGCATTTT	CASSWATGTGGNQPQHF
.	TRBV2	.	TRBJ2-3	TGTGCCAGCAGTACAAGCCTATGGGGCGGGGACACAGATACGCAGTATTTT	CASSTSLWGGDTDTQYF